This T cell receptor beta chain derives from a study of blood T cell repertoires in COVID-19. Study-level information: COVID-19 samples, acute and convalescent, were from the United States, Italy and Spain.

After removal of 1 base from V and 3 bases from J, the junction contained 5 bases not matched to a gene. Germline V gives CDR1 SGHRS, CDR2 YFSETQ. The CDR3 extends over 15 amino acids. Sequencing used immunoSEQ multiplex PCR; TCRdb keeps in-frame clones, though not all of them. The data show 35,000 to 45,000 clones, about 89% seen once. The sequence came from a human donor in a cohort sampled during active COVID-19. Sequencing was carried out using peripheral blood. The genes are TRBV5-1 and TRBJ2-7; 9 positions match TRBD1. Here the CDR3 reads CASSLRDRADYEQYF. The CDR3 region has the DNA TGCGCCAGCAGCTTGAGGGACAGGGCGGACTACGAGCAGTACTTC.